Reported below is one T cell receptor (beta chain). The repertoire was sequenced with immunoSEQ multiplex PCR; TCRdb's copy has only in-frame clones and lacks some. The repertoire holds around 300,000 clones, with around 85% as singletons. Participants, 18 to 89 years old, spanned around 25 US areas. This sample was included in a study of blood T cell repertoires in COVID-19. This clonotype was obtained from a woman in her fifties or sixties who had recovered from COVID-19. The sequenced sample consisted of PBMCs or T cells enriched from blood (not recorded which).

CDR3 region: CASSENRGTGNTIYF. The CDR3 nucleotides read TGTGCCAGCAGTGAGAACAGGGGAACTGGAAACACCATATATTTT. This chain uses TRBV2 with TRBJ1-3; 7 nucleotides match TRBD1. The V and J ends lost 3 bases and 2 bases, in that order; junction bases with no gene match: 4. Germline assignment: CDR1 SNHLY and CDR2 FYNNEI. The CDR3 is made up of 15 amino acids. The complete variable domain, with remaining parts taken from reference TRBV2 and TRBJ1-3, reads EPEVTQTPSHQVTQMGQEVILRCVPISNHLYFYWYRQILGQKVEFLVSFYNNEISEKSEIFDDQFSVERPDGSNFTLKIRSTKLEDSAMYFCASSENRGTGNTIYFGEGSWLTVV.